One and the same sample provided the 27 T cell receptor beta chains below, sequenced in a study of OX40 agonist ivuxolimab in advanced cancers. The protocol was immunoSEQ multiplex PCR, while the TCRdb copy is restricted to in-frame clones and leaves out a portion. The table has more than 90,000 clones, approximately 80% seen once. The source material was CD4+ or CD8+ T cells sorted from blood, sampled in a trial of the OX40 agonist ivuxolimab. Receptors originate from an adult with an advanced solid tumor such as melanoma, head and neck, liver or kidney cancer.

The chain joins TRBV14 to TRBJ2-2; D remains ambiguous. This CDR3 has 15 residues. Germline assignment: CDR1 SGHDN and CDR2 FVKESK. Trimming took off 10 bases at V and 2 bases at J, with 17 bases between the two ends. CDR3 in amino acids: CATTDVGLNTGELFF. The DNA for the CDR3 is TGTGCCACCACAGATGTCGGGCTCAACACCGGGGAGCTGTTTTTT.

This clone was seen just once. CDR3 protein: CASSLGFGNRGYNEQFF. As DNA, the CDR3 is TGTGCCAGCAGCTTAGGTTTCGGAAATAGGGGTTACAATGAGCAGTTCTTC. The chain combines TRBV11-2 with TRBJ2-1; tentative D call: TRBD1 (5 bases). This CDR3 comprises 17 residues. Trimming removed 1 base from V and 4 bases from J, with 17 bases in between. Germline CDR1 SGHAT, CDR2 FQNNGV.

The chain employs TRBV18 and TRBJ1-4; D is unresolved. The V end was cut by 3 bases, the J end by 1 base, with 9 bases between. CDR1 is KGHSH, CDR2 LQKENI, per germline. The CDR3 has 15 residues. The CDR3 sequence: CASSPAGLTNEKLFF. The CDR3 DNA reads as TGTGCCAGCTCACCCGCGGGCCTAACTAATGAAAAACTGTTTTTT.

This chain's CDR3 is CASSEQGDYGYTF. The CDR3 region has the DNA TGCGCCAGCAGTGAACAGGGGGACTATGGCTACACCTTC. J is TRBJ1-2 and V is TRBV10-2; 8 positions agree with TRBD1. CDR1 is WSHSY and CDR2 is SAAADI in the germline V gene. The CDR3 is 13 amino acids. V gave up 3 bases and J gave up 3 bases; unmatched junction bases: 0.

J is TRBJ2-7 and V is TRBV7-8; the D is unclear. V was trimmed by 1 base and J by 5 bases, leaving 3 bases between them. Germline assignment: CDR1 SGHVS and CDR2 FQNEAQ. This CDR3 has 11 amino acids. CDR3 amino acids: CASSLEDEQYF. DNA of the CDR3: TGTGCCAGCAGCTTAGAGGACGAGCAGTACTTC.

V is TRBV4-3 and J is TRBJ2-2, with 12 nucleotides matching TRBD1. Germline trimming cut 0 bases from V and 7 bases from J; bases unmatched to any gene: 9. Germline V gene sequence: CDR1 LGHNA, CDR2 YSLEER. This CDR3 has 18 amino acids. CDR3 sequence: CASSQEPPGQGAIGELFF. CDR3 in DNA: TGCGCCAGCAGCCAAGAACCTCCGGGACAGGGGGCAATCGGGGAGCTGTTTTTT.

The gene calls are TRBV7-8 and TRBJ2-1; D possibly uses TRBD1 or TRBD2 (5 bases each). CDR3 size: 15 residues. Trimming cost V 5 bases and J 8 bases, with 19 bases left between them. Germline assignment: CDR1 SGHVS and CDR2 FQNEAQ. The CDR3 here is CASSPTARRGDEQFF. The CDR3 DNA sequence: TGTGCCAGCAGCCCTACGGCCCGTCGGGGCGATGAGCAGTTCTTC.

This sequence joins TRBV18 and TRBJ1-6; maybe TRBD1 (6 bases). Trimming left V 2 bases short and J 6 bases short, with 11 bases between. The length of the CDR3 is 15 residues. Germline loops: CDR1 KGHSH, CDR2 LQKENI. The CDR3 region is CASSPSGAGNSPLHF. CDR3 coding DNA: TGTGCCAGCTCACCATCGGGGGCCGGTAATTCACCCCTCCACTTT.

This chain links TRBV7-2 with TRBJ1-1; D unclear. V lost 5 bases and J lost 0, with 7 bases in between. Germline V CDR1 and CDR2: SGHTA, FQGNSA. The CDR3 is 13 amino acids. In DNA, the CDR3 is TGTGCCAGCAGCGGTCGGTTGAACACTGAAGCTTTCTTT. Its protein product is CASSGRLNTEAFF.

V and J are TRBV7-2 and TRBJ1-1; TRBD1 might be the D (5 bases). This CDR3 spans 14 amino acids. Trimming removed 1 base at V and 6 bases at J, with 12 bases between. Germline loops: CDR1 SGHTA, CDR2 FQGNSA. Here the CDR3 reads CASSLGRAAAEAFF. CDR3 coding DNA: TGTGCCAGCAGCTTAGGCAGGGCCGCAGCTGAAGCTTTCTTT.

A single count supports this clone. The chain recombines TRBV19 with TRBJ2-1; 14 positions agree with TRBD2. V gave up 4 bases and J gave up 8 bases; unmatched junction bases: 16. This CDR3 has 19 amino acids. Germline V gene lookup returns CDR1 LNHDA and CDR2 SQIVND (reference sequence). CDR3 DNA sequence: TGTGCCAGTAGTAAAGTGGTCACCGGGACTAGCGGGAGAATTGATGAGCAGTTCTTC. Its translation is CASSKVVTGTSGRIDEQFF.

The genes are TRBV18 and TRBJ1-2; TRBD1 agrees at 7 bases. Germline V gene sequence: CDR1 KGHSH, CDR2 LQKENI. Trimming cost V 4 bases and J 8 bases; bases outside gene matches: 10. This CDR3 has 14 amino acids. DNA for the CDR3: TGTGCCAGCTCACGAGGACAGGATAACTGGGGCTACACCTTC. This codes for CASSRGQDNWGYTF.

The chain combines TRBV27 with TRBJ2-7, with 12 bases matching TRBD2. The V gene's germline CDR1 is MNHEY and CDR2 SMNVEV (reference sequence). CDR3 length: 17 residues. V was pared by 5 bases and J by 2 bases, with 10 bases of the junction left unmatched. DNA for the CDR3: TGTGCCAGCAGTCCCCGCGGACTAGCGGGATCACCCTACGAGCAGTACTTC. This sequence encodes CASSPRGLAGSPYEQYF.

The V gene is TRBV18, the J gene TRBJ2-6; TRBD1 is a possible D gene (5 bases). Germline CDR1 reads KGHSH; CDR2 reads LQKENI. This CDR3 spans 15 amino acids. Trimming took off 2 bases at V and 4 bases at J, with 9 bases between the two ends. CDR3 DNA: TGTGCCAGCTCACCAAGGGGATCCGGGGCCAACGTCCTGACTTTC. Translated, it gives CASSPRGSGANVLTF. Combining the CDR3 with reference TRBV18 and TRBJ2-6 gives the whole variable domain NAGVMQNPRHLVRRRGQEARLRCSPMKGHSHVYWYRQLPEEGLKFMVYLQKENIIDESGMPKERFSAEFPKEGPSILRIQQVVRGDSAAYFCASSPRGSGANVLTFGAGSRLTVL.

The genes are TRBV10-3 and TRBJ2-1; 8 bases are shared with TRBD1. The CDR3 length is 17 residues. CDR1 and CDR2 (germline): ENHRY, SYGVKD. J was trimmed by 0 bases and V by 6 bases; bases with no gene match: 10. CDR3 DNA sequence: TGTGCCATCAGCGTAGGGACAGGACCCCACTCCTACAATGAGCAGTTCTTC. Translating it yields CAISVGTGPHSYNEQFF.

The genes are TRBV7-2 and TRBJ2-7, with a possible D match to TRBD1 (6 bases). The V gene lost 9 bases and the J gene lost 3 bases, with 18 bases spanning the gap. This CDR3 has 14 residues. The germline gives CDR1 SGHTA, CDR2 FQGNSA. CDR3 DNA sequence: TGTGCCAGACGGCAGAGGGGGAGAGGCTACGAGCAGTACTTC. Protein: CARRQRGRGYEQYF.

This chain connects TRBV7-9 to TRBJ1-4; D gene uncertain. Germline V lookup: CDR1 SEHNR, CDR2 FQNEAQ (reference sequence). This CDR3 has 15 residues. V lost 4 bases to trimming and J lost 0 bases, with 9 bases between them. The CDR3 loop reads CASSSATTTNEKLFF. In DNA form, the CDR3 reads TGTGCCAGCAGCTCCGCGACAACAACTAATGAAAAACTGTTTTTT.

This clone was counted between two and nine times. This rearrangement joins TRBV6-5 to TRBJ2-6; unclear D gene. The ends were cut back, 2 bases at V and 1 base at J, with 6 bases in the middle. The germline CDR1 and CDR2 sequences are MNHEY and SVGAGI. This CDR3 has 15 residues. CDR3 region: CASSYIKSGANVLTF. Written as DNA, the CDR3 is TGTGCCAGCAGTTACATAAAGTCTGGGGCCAACGTCCTGACTTTC.

J is TRBJ1-1 and V is TRBV12-1. TRBV12-1 is recorded as a pseudogene. This CDR3 is built from 13 residues. The DNA of the CDR3 is TGTGCCAGCAGCTCGCCCCGGAACACTGAAGCTTTCTTT. Translated, it gives CASSSPRNTEAFF.

A note on this clone: The junction shows a germline mismatch at one end, possibly a read error. The sample has other DNA sequences that encode this CDR3 too. The chain is built from TRBV28 and TRBJ2-7; D is possibly TRBD1 (5 bases). In germline, CDR1 is MDHEN, CDR2 SYDVKM. The CDR3 runs to 16 residues. CDR3: CASRLSRATKGYEQYF. In nucleotides, the CDR3 is TGTGCCAGCAGATTATCCCGGGCCACAAAGGGGTACGAGCAGTACTTC.

The chain links TRBV7-2 to TRBJ2-7; D unresolved. The CDR3 extends over 14 amino acids. Germline CDR1 is SGHTA and CDR2 is FQGNSA. The V and J ends lost 1 base and 3 bases respectively, with 10 bases between them. The CDR3 DNA reads as TGTGCCAGCAGCTTAGAATCAAGGGACTACGAGCAGTACTTC. It specifies CASSLESRDYEQYF. The full variable domain, in which reference TRBV7-2 and TRBJ2-7 provide the parts outside the CDR3, is GAGVSQSPSNKVTEKGKDVELRCDPISGHTALYWYRQSLGQGLEFLIYFQGNSAPDKSGLPSDRFSAERTGGSVSTLTIQRTQQEDSAVYLCASSLESRDYEQYFGPGTRLTVT.

CDR3 DNA: TGTGCCAGCCAATCTCTGCGGGAGGGCCGGCGGGAGCTGTTTTTT. It translates to CASQSLREGRRELFF. This chain uses TRBV6-5 with TRBJ2-2, with 9 positions matching TRBD2. There are 15 residues in the CDR3. The germline V gene encodes CDR1 MNHEY and CDR2 SVGAGI. V was clipped by 8 bases and J by 9 bases; unmatched bases: 13.

The chain is built from TRBV4-2 and TRBJ2-5; D gene uncertain. Gene TRBJ2-7 matches the end of the DNA better, so the J call may be wrong. Germline lookup yields CDR1 LGHNA and CDR2 YNFKEQ. This CDR3 contains 11 residues. CDR3 nucleotides: TGTGCCAGCAGCCGGTCCAGCGAGCAGTACTTC. Its protein product is CASSRSSEQYF.

The V call is TRBV5-6, the J call TRBJ2-6; D not certain. The germline V and J ends were trimmed by 3 bases and 0 bases, with 7 bases remaining between them. This CDR3 has 15 residues. Germline loops: CDR1 SGHDT, CDR2 YYEEEE. CDR3 region: CASSWYSSGANVLTF. The DNA for the CDR3 is TGTGCCAGCAGCTGGTACAGCTCTGGGGCCAACGTCCTGACTTTC.

The chain joins TRBV7-2 to TRBJ1-1, with 8 positions matching TRBD1. From germline, CDR1 is SGHTA and CDR2 FQGNSA. The trim removed 4 bases at V and 0 bases at J, leaving 7 bases unmatched. This CDR3 has 16 residues. CDR3 coding DNA: TGTGCCAGCAGCTCCCGGACAGGGATCATGAACACTGAAGCTTTCTTT. This gives the protein CASSSRTGIMNTEAFF. Combining the CDR3 with reference TRBV7-2 and TRBJ1-1 gives the whole variable domain GAGVSQSPSNKVTEKGKDVELRCDPISGHTALYWYRQSLGQGLEFLIYFQGNSAPDKSGLPSDRFSAERTGGSVSTLTIQRTQQEDSAVYLCASSSRTGIMNTEAFFGQGTRLTVV.

The V and J genes are TRBV5-1 and TRBJ2-1, with D unresolved. CDR3 size: 14 residues. Trimming shortened V by 0 bases and J by 13 bases, and 17 bases separated the two germline ends. Per germline, CDR1 SGHRS and CDR2 YFSETQ. The CDR3 protein is CASSLAWVGVNQFF. In nucleotides, the CDR3 is TGCGCCAGCAGCTTGGCTTGGGTTGGGGTTAATCAGTTCTTC.

The chain is built from TRBV12-5 and TRBJ1-1; 7 nucleotides line up with TRBD1. V lost 7 bases, J lost 4 bases, and 6 bases stayed unmatched. This CDR3 is built from 13 residues. The germline gives CDR1 LGHNT, CDR2 FRNRAP. The CDR3 loop is CASEGTGVTEAFF. The CDR3 DNA is TGTGCTAGTGAAGGTACAGGGGTCACTGAAGCTTTCTTT. Full variable domain (missing parts from reference TRBV12-5 and TRBJ1-1): DARVTQTPRHKVTEMGQEVTMRCQPILGHNTVFWYRQTMMQGLELLAYFRNRAPLDDSGMPKDRFSAEMPDATLATLKIQPSEPRDSAVYFCASEGTGVTEAFFGQGTRLTVV.